The 17 T cell receptor beta chains below all came from one sample that was sequenced in a study of T cell responses to AZD1222 COVID-19 vaccine. Profiling relied on immunoSEQ multiplex PCR, and the TCRdb table lists in-frame clones only, not all of them. The repertoire holds roughly 150,000 clones, with more than 85% as singletons. The sequencing here drew on peripheral blood, taken on day 0 of AZD1222 vaccination. The origin of the receptors is an adult in good health.

The chain carries TRBV19 and TRBJ1-5; 8 bases fit TRBD1. The CDR3 has 15 amino acids. The germline V gene encodes CDR1 LNHDA and CDR2 SQIVND (reference sequence). The J segment lost 6 bases and the V segment lost 7 bases, leaving 11 bases of the junction unmatched. CDR3 sequence: CASMRLSGGGQPQHF. The CDR3 DNA reads TGTGCCAGTATGAGATTATCAGGGGGCGGTCAGCCCCAGCATTTT.

The CDR3 DNA is TGTGCCAGCAGCTCACCGGGACACCTCTCCTACAATGAGCAGTTCTTC. Amino acid sequence: CASSSPGHLSYNEQFF. This chain connects TRBV7-9 to TRBJ2-1; TRBD1 might be the D (6 bases). Germline V lookup: CDR1 SEHNR, CDR2 FQNEAQ (reference sequence). The CDR3 is 16 residues long. V lost 4 bases, J lost 0 bases, and 13 bases lay in between. Looking up the rest from reference TRBV7-9 and TRBJ2-1 gives the full variable domain: DTGVSQNPRHKITKRGQNVTFRCDPISEHNRLYWYRQTLGQGPEFLTYFQNEAQLEKSRLLSDRFSAERPKGSFSTLEIQRTEQGDSAMYLCASSSPGHLSYNEQFFGPGTRLTVL.

V usage is TRBV27 and J usage is TRBJ1-1; D remains unclear. The V end was cut by 0 bases, the J end by 1 base, with 9 bases between. The CDR3 contains 15 residues. In germline, CDR1 is MNHEY, CDR2 SMNVEV (reference sequence). The CDR3 DNA sequence: TGTGCCAGCAGTTTATCCGCCCAGGAGAACACTGAAGCTTTCTTT. It codes for CASSLSAQENTEAFF.

In DNA form, the CDR3 reads TGTGCCAGCAGTTACTCGAAGAGAGCTGAAAAACTGTTTTTT. It yields the protein CASSYSKRAEKLFF. The genes are TRBV6-7 and TRBJ1-4; D gene ambiguous. TRBV6-7 counts as an open reading frame of uncertain function. Trimming removed 0 bases from V and 7 bases from J, with 9 bases in between. CDR3 size: 14 residues.

The V and J genes are TRBV28 and TRBJ2-7, with D perhaps TRBD2 (5 bases). Germline loops: CDR1 MDHEN, CDR2 SYDVKM. CDR3 length equals 15 residues. Trimming removed 2 bases from V and 6 bases from J, with 17 bases in between. For the CDR3, the DNA is TGTGCCAGCAGTTTACACCGACTACTCCCTCGCGAGCAGTACTTC. It specifies CASSLHRLLPREQYF.

This rearrangement joins TRBV2 to TRBJ1-2; the D is unclear. Germline V gene lookup returns CDR1 SNHLY and CDR2 FYNNEI. The CDR3 has 12 amino acids. Trimming took 8 bases from V and 5 from J, leaving 12 bases between them. The CDR3 is CASLAGIYGYTF. The DNA for the CDR3 is TGTGCCAGCTTGGCCGGAATATATGGCTACACCTTC.

In nucleotides, the CDR3 is TGTGCCAGCAGGCCCGACAGGGGTTACACCTTC. Residues: CASRPDRGYTF. The J gene is TRBJ1-2, the V gene TRBV6-6; TRBD1 matches at 8 bases. The CDR3 sequence is 11 residues long. V trimming: 6 bases; J trimming: 11 bases; junction bases outside the gene matches: 5. Germline CDR1 is MNHNY and CDR2 is SVGAGI (reference sequence).

In its sample, this clone was seen once. V usage is TRBV30 and J usage is TRBJ2-7, with D unclear. The length of the CDR3 is 11 residues. With 7 bases removed from V and 7 bases from J, the gap between germline ends came to 14 bases. Per germline, CDR1 GTSNPN and CDR2 SVGIG (reference sequence). DNA of the CDR3: TGTGCCTCGACGGCTTCCGGGGAGCAGTACTTC. It translates to CASTASGEQYF.

This chain connects TRBV11-2 to TRBJ2-1, with D maybe TRBD2 (6 bases). With 4 bases removed from V and 4 bases from J, the gap between germline ends came to 17 bases. Germline assignment: CDR1 SGHAT and CDR2 FQNNGV. The CDR3 consists of 16 residues. The CDR3: CASSSSVGGEYNEQFF. The CDR3 DNA sequence: TGTGCCAGCAGCTCGTCGGTCGGCGGGGAGTACAATGAGCAGTTCTTC.

Only one count was recorded for this clone. The chain is built from TRBV5-1 and TRBJ1-3; D gene uncertain. The CDR3 spans 17 residues. From germline, CDR1 is SGHRS and CDR2 YFSETQ. The V gene lost 0 bases and the J gene lost 0 bases, with 13 bases spanning the gap. As DNA, the CDR3 is TGCGCCAGCAGCTTGGGGGTCAAGGTTACCTCTGGAAACACCATATATTTT. Translation gives CASSLGVKVTSGNTIYF.

This rearrangement joins TRBV29-1 to TRBJ1-1, with 7 bases lining up with TRBD1. V shed 6 bases and J 3 bases; nucleotides not matched to a gene: 7. Germline loops: CDR1 SQVTM, CDR2 ANQGSEA. The CDR3 spans 13 residues. The CDR3, as DNA: TGCAGCGTGCAGACAGGGACCGACACTGAAGCTTTCTTT. This encodes CSVQTGTDTEAFF.

The rearrangement joins TRBV6-5 to TRBJ1-1; D is ambiguous. The CDR3 totals 16 residues. Trimming stripped 2 bases from V and 0 bases from J, with 13 bases between. Germline V gene lookup returns CDR1 MNHEY and CDR2 SVGAGI. In DNA form, the CDR3 reads TGTGCCAGCAGTTACACAGCCATCCCTATGAACACTGAAGCTTTCTTT. Amino acid sequence: CASSYTAIPMNTEAFF.

The DNA for the CDR3 is TGTGCCAGCAGTTTCGTGGCTTTCAATGAGCAGTTCTTC. Translated: CASSFVAFNEQFF. The genes are TRBV6-6 and TRBJ2-1; no definite D call. The germline V gene has CDR1 MNHNY and CDR2 SVGAGI (reference sequence). V was pared by 4 bases and J by 6 bases, with 10 bases between. The CDR3 sequence is 13 residues long.

This rearrangement joins TRBV7-8 to TRBJ2-2; D gene unclear. The V gene's germline CDR1 is SGHVS and CDR2 FQNEAQ. The CDR3 sequence is 15 residues long. Deletions cut 5 bases from V and 2 bases from J, with 12 bases between. CDR3 amino acids: CASSLLGRNTGELFF. The CDR3 DNA follows: TGTGCCAGCAGCCTGCTCGGTCGTAACACCGGGGAGCTGTTTTTT. Supplemented by reference TRBV7-8 and TRBJ2-2, the full variable domain reads GAGVSQSPRYKVAKRGQDVALRCDPISGHVSLFWYQQALGQGPEFLTYFQNEAQLDKSGLPSDRFFAERPEGSVSTLKIQRTQQEDSAVYLCASSLLGRNTGELFFGEGSRLTVL.

The V and J genes are TRBV15 and TRBJ1-1; no definite D call. Deletions cut 0 bases from V and 12 bases from J, with 17 bases between. CDR3 length: 14 residues. From germline, CDR1 is LNHNV and CDR2 YYDKDF (reference sequence). CDR3 protein: CATSREVKAVFTFF. The CDR3 region has the DNA TGTGCCACCAGCAGAGAAGTGAAGGCAGTTTTTACTTTCTTT.

This chain links TRBV19 with TRBJ1-5; 9 positions agree with TRBD1. The CDR3 contains 17 residues. V lost 6 bases and J lost 7; bases outside the gene matches: 16. Germline V gene data show CDR1 as LNHDA and CDR2 as SQIVND (reference sequence). Here the CDR3 DNA reads TGTGCCAGTAGCCTCAGTAGGGACAGGGCGTTCGGGCAGCCCCAGCATTTT. Protein sequence: CASSLSRDRAFGQPQHF.

In this sample, this clone turned up a few times. The V call is TRBV3-1 (or the pseudogene TRBV3-2), the J call TRBJ1-5; D not resolved. V was shortened by 0 bases and J by 3 bases, with 12 bases between the two germline ends. Looked up from germline, CDR1 is LGHDT and CDR2 is YNNKEL (reference sequence). The CDR3 has 16 residues. This CDR3 is CASSQDRLANNQPQHF. The CDR3 region has the DNA TGTGCCAGCAGCCAAGATCGGTTGGCCAACAATCAGCCCCAGCATTTT.